The 7 T cell receptor beta chains in this list originate from one sample, sequenced in a study of blood T cell repertoires in COVID-19. Assay used: immunoSEQ multiplex PCR; TCRdb lists only in-frame clones, some missing. Counted here are 350,000 or so clones, around nine tenths occurring once; the ten biggest clones make up around 0.92%. Sequencing was done on a sample of PBMCs or T cells enriched from blood (not recorded which). All receptors derive from a woman aged 30 to 39 who had been exposed to COVID-19.

The chain combines TRBV30 with TRBJ2-7; D uncertain. Trimming shortened V by 5 bases and J by 2 bases, and 13 bases separated the two germline ends. CDR1 is GTSNPN and CDR2 is SVGIG in the germline V gene (reference sequence). The CDR3 has 13 residues. This chain's CDR3 is CAWSAGSPYEQYF. CDR3 DNA: TGTGCCTGGTCTGCAGGTTCCCCCTACGAGCAGTACTTC.

The rearrangement links TRBV6-5 to TRBJ2-3; D is possibly TRBD2 (5 bases). Germline CDR1 and CDR2: MNHEY and SVGAGI. Trimming removed 7 bases from V and 2 bases from J, with 10 bases in between. This CDR3 region has 13 residues. The CDR3: CASNAGTTDTQYF. CDR3 nucleotides: TGTGCCAGCAATGCGGGTACCACAGATACGCAGTATTTT.

In its sample, this clone was seen a few times. The chain couples TRBV10-3 to TRBJ2-1; maybe TRBD1 (6 bases). The CDR3 is made up of 14 amino acids. Germline CDR1 ENHRY, CDR2 SYGVKD. The V end was cut by 7 bases, the J end by 2 bases, with 12 bases between. CDR3 protein: CAIKQGLTYNEQFF. DNA for the CDR3: TGTGCCATCAAACAGGGTTTAACCTACAATGAGCAGTTCTTC.

The chain carries TRBV3-1 (or the pseudogene TRBV3-2) and TRBJ2-1; 9 bases align to TRBD2. This CDR3 spans 17 amino acids. Germline V gene sequence: CDR1 LGHDT, CDR2 YNNKEL (reference sequence). V was pared by 0 bases and J by 2 bases, with 5 bases of the junction left unmatched. In DNA form, the CDR3 reads TGTGCCAGCAGCCAAGATCTTGCGGGAGGGGCCTACAATGAGCAGTTCTTC. Its translation: CASSQDLAGGAYNEQFF.

The chain is built from TRBV9 and TRBJ2-5; 8 positions agree with TRBD1. Trimming removed 3 bases from V and 4 bases from J; junction bases left unmatched: 11. The CDR3 is 16 amino acids. Looked up from germline, CDR1 is SGDLS and CDR2 is YYNGEE. CDR3 nucleotides: TGTGCCAGCAGCGCCGCGGCTCACAGGGGGGCAGAGACCCAGTACTTC. Translation gives CASSAAAHRGAETQYF. The whole variable domain, remainder taken from reference TRBV9 and TRBJ2-5, is DSGVTQTPKHLITATGQRVTLRCSPRSGDLSVYWYQQSLDQGLQFLIQYYNGEERAKGNILERFSAQQFPDLHSELNLSSLELGDSALYFCASSAAAHRGAETQYFGPGTRLLVL.

The V call is TRBV7-9, the J call TRBJ1-2, with 8 bases that match TRBD1. The germline gives CDR1 SEHNR, CDR2 FQNEAQ (reference sequence). With V trimmed by 5 bases and J by 4 bases, 3 bases remained unmatched. The CDR3 spans 13 residues. The CDR3 loop reads CASSQGQVYGYTF. DNA for the CDR3: TGTGCCAGCAGCCAGGGACAGGTCTATGGCTACACCTTC.

This clone has just a few counts. V is TRBV30 and J is TRBJ1-1; D is possibly TRBD1 (6 bases). Germline V gene data show CDR1 as GTSNPN and CDR2 as SVGIG (reference sequence). V was clipped by 2 bases and J by 3 bases, with 19 bases between them. CDR3 length: 16 residues. The CDR3 loop reads CAWSFEGGRLDTEAFF. The CDR3 DNA is TGTGCCTGGAGTTTCGAGGGGGGGCGCCTGGACACTGAAGCTTTCTTT.